These 7 T cell receptor beta chains were all obtained from the same sample, sequenced in a study of human T cells and chemical hapten exposure. Time point indicated: patch test 3, about 24 weeks after DPC sensitization. Treatment meaning: therapeutic diphenylcyclopropenone sensitization with weekly scalp DPC. One entry per CDR3 protein, called by TCRdb with MiXCR from the RACE reads. The table lists approximately 88,000 distinct CDR3 sequences, approximately 13% of them singletons, with under 6% in the top ten. The sample here was whole blood, taken in connection with sensitization to the hapten diphenylcyclopropenone (DPC). The receptors were sampled from a woman aged 50 to 60 with alopecia areata. Some clones in this sample may be carry-over from other donors' samples.

This clonotype occurred many times. The rearrangement links TRBV24-1 to TRBJ2-2; D remains unclear. Trimming removed 8 bases from V and 4 bases from J, with 10 bases in between. This CDR3 spans 13 amino acids. Germline-derived CDR1 and CDR2 are KGHDR and SFDVKD. The CDR3 DNA sequence: TGTGCCACCAAGACGGCCTTCACCGGGGAGCTGTTTTTT. Translated: CATKTAFTGELFF.

The rearrangement links TRBV4-1 to TRBJ1-2; a possible D gene is TRBD1 (5 bases). V was clipped by 2 bases and J by 3 bases, with 10 bases between them. This CDR3 is 14 amino acids long. In germline, CDR1 is MGHRA, CDR2 YSYEKL. The CDR3, as DNA: TGCGCCAGCAGCCAAACTAGGGGATACTATGGCTACACCTTC. This sequence encodes CASSQTRGYYGYTF.

With regard to this clonotype: This may come from a read error, since a much larger clone is one base off. CDR3 sequence: CAGSQDPGLAGLMYF. The CDR3 DNA is TGTGCCGGCAGCCAAGATCCGGGGCTAGCGGGATTGATGTACTTC. The rearrangement uses TRBV3-1 and TRBJ2-7, with 9 bases aligning to TRBD2. The CDR3 sequence is 15 residues long. Germline-derived CDR1 and CDR2 are LGHDT and YNNKEL (reference sequence).

This clonotype was observed a few times. V and J are TRBV6-2 or TRBV6-3 and TRBJ2-2; tentatively, D is TRBD2 (6 bases). Germline CDR1 reads MNHEY; CDR2 reads SVGEGT. The CDR3 consists of 14 residues. Between the trimmed V and J ends, which lost 5 bases and 7 bases, there was a span of 14 bases. CDR3 sequence: CASSLLEGIGELFF. For the CDR3, the DNA is TGTGCCAGCAGTCTTCTGGAGGGTATCGGGGAGCTGTTTTTT.

The chain employs TRBV3-1 and TRBJ2-1; D is possibly TRBD1 or TRBD2 (6 bases each). Germline CDR1 is LGHDT and CDR2 is YNNKEL (reference sequence). Trimming took 0 bases from V and 8 from J, leaving 11 bases between them. This CDR3 has 14 amino acids. The CDR3 sequence is CASSQDRGLDEQFF. In nucleotides, the CDR3 is TGTGCCAGCAGCCAAGACAGGGGACTGGATGAGCAGTTCTTC.

This clonotype was counted at least ten times. This chain links TRBV5-1 with TRBJ2-3; D call uncertain. This CDR3 comprises 14 residues. CDR1 is SGHRS and CDR2 is YFSETQ in the germline V gene. Trimming shortened V by 1 base and J by 4 bases, and 10 bases separated the two germline ends. CDR3 nucleotide sequence: TGCGCCAGCAGCTTGACCCCCTGGGCAGATACGCAGTATTTT. Translation gives CASSLTPWADTQYF.

The chain joins TRBV15 to TRBJ1-1, with TRBD1 matching over 9 bases. Germline-derived CDR1 and CDR2 are LNHNV and YYDKDF (reference sequence). The CDR3 is 14 residues long. V shed 5 bases and J 10 bases; nucleotides not matched to a gene: 11. The CDR3 is CATSVDRGRMAAFF. DNA for the CDR3: TGTGCCACCAGCGTTGACAGGGGGAGGATGGCAGCTTTCTTT.